What follows is one T cell receptor (beta chain) and its context. This clonotype was seen repeatedly, ten times or more. Its antigen is currently not known. No per-base quality is available; no much larger clone lies one base away. These data come from a study of molecular identifiers for immune sequencing clone quantification (dated by TCRdb to between 2017 and 2018). About the full investigation: In a replicate experiment, RNA from roughly 21,000 or 96,000 naive CD8 T cells was split into five aliquots, four of which were sequenced. The study was a methods study using CD8 T cells to benchmark molecular-identifier clustering-based TCR repertoire sequencing (MIDCIRS) and TCR RNA copy counting. The study at large found these results: When barcode sub-clustering was left out, chimeric consensus sequences inflated TCR diversity, with chimeras reaching as high as 47%. Highly expanded clone sizes could be underestimated if identical TCR molecules share a barcode. Modeling estimated around 3 recovered TCR RNA copies per cell, compared with about 10 by digital PCR, which implies 30% to 35% capture efficiency. Spiked-in Jurkat TCR RNA equivalent to a single cell was reported to be detectable even among over 800,000 naive CD8 T cells. In CMV-specific effector cells, clones with more than 20 RNA copies contained over 97% of molecules, whereas in naive cells such clones contained under 1% of molecules. Spiked-in Jurkat TCR RNA (roughly 10 copies' worth), which is not part of the donor repertoire, was contained in the naive libraries.

Libraries of naive CD8 T cells were built from approximately 22,000 to 940,000 sorted cells, with 10%, 30% or 50% of the purified RNA used. Naive CD8 T cells were FACS-sorted as CD8+CD4-CCR7+CD45RA+ on a BD FACSAria II into RLT Plus buffer. Detection sensitivity was tested by spiking Jurkat RNA equal to about eleven TCR copies' worth into samples containing about 20,000-1,000,000 naive CD8 T cells. Enrichment of CD8 T cells was performed with RosetteSep CD8+ T Cell Enrichment Cocktail and Ficoll-Paque, after which ACK red cell lysis was carried out. Library creation used PCR. The data were produced on a NextSeq 500. Bulk TCR libraries were made following a previously described method, with the TCR primers given in Table S5. Total RNA was purified with the Qiagen AllPrep DNA/RNA kit. Before any analysis, reads coming from multiple sequencing runs of the same library were combined into one pool. On the authors' methods: Reads were retained only if the reads had an exact TCR constant sequence, and the retained reads were trimmed to 150 nt and grouped according to their 12-nt molecular barcodes. Reads in each barcode group were sub-clustered using a 15% Levenshtein threshold, and a quality-weighted consensus sequence was built for each RNA molecule. Non-functional sequences were excluded, and lower-count sequences lying one edit away from another sequence were also excluded. On the basis of fitting two negative binomial distributions, barcode sub-clusters with fewer than 20% of the maximum read count were discarded. The public reads were run again by TCRdb, first through fastp at Q25 and then through MiXCR, and only productive beta chains were kept. Each entry merges the rows of one CDR3 protein and shows their most common DNA and genes. The V and J calls and clone size come from TCRdb's table, not from the authors' own analysis. Counted in this sample were more than 450,000 distinct CDR3 sequences; 25% of them appeared once. The ten biggest clones cover over 0.6% of the sample.

Material for sequencing was naive CD8+ T cells from blood, with Jurkat cell RNA spiked in. In light of the paper, this sample's cell subset or site label describes: FACS-sorted CD8+CD4-CCR7+CD45RA+ naive T cells. This sequence was found in a human donor in good health. Some libraries in this study had Jurkat cell RNA spiked in.

The CDR3 amino acid sequence is: CASSRTAEGVSSYEQYF. The DNA sequence follows: TGCGCCAGCAGCCGTACGGCGGAAGGAGTTAGCTCCTACGAGCAGTACTTC. The V gene is TRBV4-1 and the J gene is TRBJ2-7; the D gene is unclear. The germline V gene sets CDR1 to MGHRA and CDR2 to YSYEKL. The CDR3 contains 17 residues, cysteine and phenylalanine counted. The kept DNA is CDR3 alone, 51 bases in frame from the first base. V sheds 4 bases and J sheds 0 bases, leaving 19 bases between their ends.